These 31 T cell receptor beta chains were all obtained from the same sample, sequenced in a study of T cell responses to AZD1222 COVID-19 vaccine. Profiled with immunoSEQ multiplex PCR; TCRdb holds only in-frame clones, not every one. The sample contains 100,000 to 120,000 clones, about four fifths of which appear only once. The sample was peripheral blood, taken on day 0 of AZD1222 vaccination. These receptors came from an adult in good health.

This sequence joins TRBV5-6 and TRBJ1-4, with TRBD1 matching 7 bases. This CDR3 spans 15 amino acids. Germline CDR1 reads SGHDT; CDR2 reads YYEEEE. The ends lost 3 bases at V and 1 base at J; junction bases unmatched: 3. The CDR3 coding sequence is TGTGCCAGCAGCTGGGGACAGCTAACTAATGAAAAACTGTTTTTT. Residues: CASSWGQLTNEKLFF.

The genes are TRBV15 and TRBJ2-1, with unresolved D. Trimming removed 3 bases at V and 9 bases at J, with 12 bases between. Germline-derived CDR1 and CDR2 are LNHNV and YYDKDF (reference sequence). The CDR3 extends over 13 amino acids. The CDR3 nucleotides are TGTGCCACCAGCAGGAATCCGGATAGTGAGCAGTTCTTC. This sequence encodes CATSRNPDSEQFF. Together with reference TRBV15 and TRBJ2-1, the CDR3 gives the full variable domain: DAMVIQNPRYQVTQFGKPVTLSCSQTLNHNVMYWYQQKSSQAPKLLFHYYDKDFNNEADTPDNFQSRRPNTSFCFLDIRSPGLGDTAMYLCATSRNPDSEQFFGPGTRLTVL.

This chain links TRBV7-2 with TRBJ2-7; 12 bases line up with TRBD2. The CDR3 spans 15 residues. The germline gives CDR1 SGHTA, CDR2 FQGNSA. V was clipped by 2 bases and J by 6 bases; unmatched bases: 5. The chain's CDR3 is CASSLQASGGVEQYF. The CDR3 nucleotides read TGTGCCAGCAGCTTACAGGCTAGCGGGGGGGTCGAGCAGTACTTC.

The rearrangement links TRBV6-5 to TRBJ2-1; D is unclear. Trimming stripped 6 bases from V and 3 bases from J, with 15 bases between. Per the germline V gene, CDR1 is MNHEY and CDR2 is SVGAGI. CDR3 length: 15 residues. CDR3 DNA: TGTGCCAGCAGCCACAGACCTTTCTACTACAATGAGCAGTTCTTC. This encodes CASSHRPFYYNEQFF.

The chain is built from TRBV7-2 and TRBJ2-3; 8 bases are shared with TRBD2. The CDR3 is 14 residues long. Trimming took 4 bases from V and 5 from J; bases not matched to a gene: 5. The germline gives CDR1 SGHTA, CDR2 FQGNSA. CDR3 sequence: CASSSTSGKDTQYF. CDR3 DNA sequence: TGTGCCAGCAGCTCTACTAGCGGTAAAGATACGCAGTATTTT.

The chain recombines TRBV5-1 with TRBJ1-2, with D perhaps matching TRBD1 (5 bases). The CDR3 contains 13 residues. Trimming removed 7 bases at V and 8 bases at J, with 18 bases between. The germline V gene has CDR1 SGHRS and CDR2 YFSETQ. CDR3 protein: CASRWTNRSGYTF. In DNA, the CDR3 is TGCGCCAGCCGGTGGACAAATCGGTCCGGCTACACCTTC.

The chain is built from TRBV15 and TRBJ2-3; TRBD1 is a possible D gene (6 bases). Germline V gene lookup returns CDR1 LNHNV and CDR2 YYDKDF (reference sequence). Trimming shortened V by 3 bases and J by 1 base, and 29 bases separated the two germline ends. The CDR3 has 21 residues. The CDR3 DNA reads TGTGCCACCAGCAGCGACCTCGGGACACCTTTAATGTCGACGCGCACAGATACGCAGTATTTT. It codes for CATSSDLGTPLMSTRTDTQYF.

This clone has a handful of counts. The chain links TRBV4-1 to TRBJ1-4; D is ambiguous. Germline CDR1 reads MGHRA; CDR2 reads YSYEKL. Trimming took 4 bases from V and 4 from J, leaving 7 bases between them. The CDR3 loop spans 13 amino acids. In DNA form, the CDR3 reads TGCGCCAGCAGCCGAACCAGTAATGAAAAACTGTTTTTT. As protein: CASSRTSNEKLFF.

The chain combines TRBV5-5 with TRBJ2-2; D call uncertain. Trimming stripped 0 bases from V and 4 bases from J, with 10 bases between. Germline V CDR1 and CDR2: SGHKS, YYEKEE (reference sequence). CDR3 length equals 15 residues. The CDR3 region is CASSLVTGPTGELFF. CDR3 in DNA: TGTGCCAGCAGCTTGGTTACGGGTCCCACCGGGGAGCTGTTTTTT.

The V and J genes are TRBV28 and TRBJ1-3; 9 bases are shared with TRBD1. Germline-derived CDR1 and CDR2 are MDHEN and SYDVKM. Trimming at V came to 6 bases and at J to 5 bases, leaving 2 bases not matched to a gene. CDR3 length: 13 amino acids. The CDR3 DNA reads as TGTGCCAGCAGGGGGACAGGGAGAAACACCATATATTTT. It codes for CASRGTGRNTIYF.

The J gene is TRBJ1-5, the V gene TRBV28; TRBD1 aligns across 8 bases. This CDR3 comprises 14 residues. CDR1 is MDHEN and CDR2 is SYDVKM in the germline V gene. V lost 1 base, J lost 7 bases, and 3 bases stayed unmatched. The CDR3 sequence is CASSLYAGGQPQHF. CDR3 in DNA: TGTGCCAGCAGTTTATATGCAGGGGGCCAGCCCCAGCATTTT.

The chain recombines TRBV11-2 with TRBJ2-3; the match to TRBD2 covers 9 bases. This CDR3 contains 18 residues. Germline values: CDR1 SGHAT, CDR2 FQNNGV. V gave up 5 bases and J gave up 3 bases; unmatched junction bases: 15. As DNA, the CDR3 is TGTGCCAGCAGCCGAGTTGCGGGGGGGTCCCTTAAGACAGATACGCAGTATTTT. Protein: CASSRVAGGSLKTDTQYF.

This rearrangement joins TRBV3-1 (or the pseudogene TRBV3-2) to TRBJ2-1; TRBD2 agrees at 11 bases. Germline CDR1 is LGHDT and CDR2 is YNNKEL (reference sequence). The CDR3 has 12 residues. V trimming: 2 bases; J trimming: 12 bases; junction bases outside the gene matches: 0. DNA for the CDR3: TGTGCCAGCAGCCAACTAGCGGGAGGGCAGTTCTTC. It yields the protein CASSQLAGGQFF.

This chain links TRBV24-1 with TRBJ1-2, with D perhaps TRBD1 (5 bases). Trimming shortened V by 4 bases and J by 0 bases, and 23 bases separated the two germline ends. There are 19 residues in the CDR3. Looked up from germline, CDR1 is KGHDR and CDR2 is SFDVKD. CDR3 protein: CATSDPIRGLSYPNYGYTF. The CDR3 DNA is TGTGCCACCAGTGACCCGATCCGGGGACTAAGCTACCCTAACTATGGCTACACCTTC.

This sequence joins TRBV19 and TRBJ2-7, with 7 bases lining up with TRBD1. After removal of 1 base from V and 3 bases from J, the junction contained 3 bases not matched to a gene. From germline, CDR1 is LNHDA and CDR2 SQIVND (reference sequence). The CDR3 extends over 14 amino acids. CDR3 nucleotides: TGTGCCAGTAGTATAGGGAACAGGGGCTACGAGCAGTACTTC. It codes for CASSIGNRGYEQYF.

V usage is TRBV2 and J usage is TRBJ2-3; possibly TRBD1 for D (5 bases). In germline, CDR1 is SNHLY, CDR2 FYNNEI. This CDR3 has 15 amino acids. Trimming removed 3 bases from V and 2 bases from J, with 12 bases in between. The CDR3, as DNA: TGTGCCAGCAGTGATCAAAGGGGAATCACAGATACGCAGTATTTT. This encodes CASSDQRGITDTQYF.

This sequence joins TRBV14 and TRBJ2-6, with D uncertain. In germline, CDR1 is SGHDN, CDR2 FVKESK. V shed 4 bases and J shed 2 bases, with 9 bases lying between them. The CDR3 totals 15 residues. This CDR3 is CASSPVGAGANVLTF. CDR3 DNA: TGTGCCAGCAGCCCAGTTGGGGCTGGGGCCAACGTCCTGACTTTC.

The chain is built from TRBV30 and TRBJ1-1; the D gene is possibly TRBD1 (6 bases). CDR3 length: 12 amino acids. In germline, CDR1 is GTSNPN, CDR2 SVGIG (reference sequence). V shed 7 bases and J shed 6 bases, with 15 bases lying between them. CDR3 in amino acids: CASETWGPEAFF. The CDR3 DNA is TGTGCCTCGGAGACCTGGGGGCCTGAAGCTTTCTTT.

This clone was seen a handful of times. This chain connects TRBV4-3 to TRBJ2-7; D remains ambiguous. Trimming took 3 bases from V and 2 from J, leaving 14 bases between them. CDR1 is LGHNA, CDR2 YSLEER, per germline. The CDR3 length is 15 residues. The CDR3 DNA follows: TGCGCCAGCAGCCAGGGGTTGATGGCCGCCTACGAGCAGTACTTC. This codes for CASSQGLMAAYEQYF.

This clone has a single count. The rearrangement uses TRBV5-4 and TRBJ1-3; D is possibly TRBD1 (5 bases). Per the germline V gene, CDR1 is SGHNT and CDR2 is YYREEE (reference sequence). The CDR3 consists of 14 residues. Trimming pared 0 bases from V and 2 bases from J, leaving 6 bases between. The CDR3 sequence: CASSLAGTGNTIYF. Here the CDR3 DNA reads TGTGCCAGCAGCTTGGCAGGGACTGGAAACACCATATATTTT.

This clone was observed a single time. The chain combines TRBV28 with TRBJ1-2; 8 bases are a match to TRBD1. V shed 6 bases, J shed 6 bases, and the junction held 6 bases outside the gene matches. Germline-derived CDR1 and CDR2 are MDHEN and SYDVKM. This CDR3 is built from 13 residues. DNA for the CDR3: TGTGCCAGCAGATTCGGACAGGGCAATGGCTACACCTTC. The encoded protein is CASRFGQGNGYTF.

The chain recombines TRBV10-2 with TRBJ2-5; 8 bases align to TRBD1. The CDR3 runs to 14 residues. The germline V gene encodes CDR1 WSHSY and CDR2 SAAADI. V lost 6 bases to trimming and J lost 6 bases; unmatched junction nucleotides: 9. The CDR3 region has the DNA TGCGCCAGCAGCGCGACAGACAGGGGTCAGACCCAGTACTTC. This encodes CASSATDRGQTQYF.

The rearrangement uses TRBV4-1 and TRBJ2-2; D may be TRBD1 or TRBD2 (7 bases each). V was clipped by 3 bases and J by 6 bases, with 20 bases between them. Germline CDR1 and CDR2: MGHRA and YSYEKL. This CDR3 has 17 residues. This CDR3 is CASSQIRQGGKSGELFF. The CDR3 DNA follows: TGCGCCAGCAGCCAGATCCGCCAGGGGGGGAAGTCCGGGGAGCTGTTTTTT.

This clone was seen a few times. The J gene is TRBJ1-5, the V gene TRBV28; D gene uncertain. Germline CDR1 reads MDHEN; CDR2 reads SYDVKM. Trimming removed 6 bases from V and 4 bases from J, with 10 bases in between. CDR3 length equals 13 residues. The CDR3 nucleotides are TGTGCCAGCAGACCCAGCGAGAATCAGCCCCAGCATTTT. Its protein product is CASRPSENQPQHF.

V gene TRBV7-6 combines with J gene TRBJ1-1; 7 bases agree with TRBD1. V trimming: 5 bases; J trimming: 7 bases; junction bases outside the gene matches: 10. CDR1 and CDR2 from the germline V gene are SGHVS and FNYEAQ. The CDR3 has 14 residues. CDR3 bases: TGTGCCAGCAGCCCCCGACAGGGTAACTATGAAGCTTTCTTT. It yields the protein CASSPRQGNYEAFF.

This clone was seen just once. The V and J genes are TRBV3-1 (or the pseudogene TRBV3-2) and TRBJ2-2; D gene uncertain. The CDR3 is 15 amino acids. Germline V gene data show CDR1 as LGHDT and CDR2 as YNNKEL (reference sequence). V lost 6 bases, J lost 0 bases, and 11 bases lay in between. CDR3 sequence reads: CASSGPISNTGELFF. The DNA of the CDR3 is TGTGCCAGCAGTGGCCCAATTTCGAACACCGGGGAGCTGTTTTTT.

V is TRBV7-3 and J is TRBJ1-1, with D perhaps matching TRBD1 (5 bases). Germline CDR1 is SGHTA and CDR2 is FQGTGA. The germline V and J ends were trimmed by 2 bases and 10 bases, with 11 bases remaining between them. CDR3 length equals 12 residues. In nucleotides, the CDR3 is TGTGCCAGCAGCTTAGCTACGGGGACAGCTTTCTTT. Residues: CASSLATGTAFF.

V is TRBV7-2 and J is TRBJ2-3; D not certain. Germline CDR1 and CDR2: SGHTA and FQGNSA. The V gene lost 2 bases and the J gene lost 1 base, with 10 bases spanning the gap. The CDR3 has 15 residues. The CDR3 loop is CASSLNVVGTDTQYF. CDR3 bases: TGTGCCAGCAGCTTAAATGTTGTGGGCACAGATACGCAGTATTTT.

The CDR3 sequence: CASSLPGTKNTEAFF. CDR3 nucleotides: TGTGCCAGCAGCCTCCCCGGGACAAAGAACACTGAAGCTTTCTTT. The chain recombines TRBV28 with TRBJ1-1; D possibly corresponds to TRBD1 (6 bases). Germline V gives CDR1 MDHEN, CDR2 SYDVKM. CDR3 length: 15 residues. Between the trimmed V and J ends, which lost 6 bases and 1 base, there was a span of 15 bases.

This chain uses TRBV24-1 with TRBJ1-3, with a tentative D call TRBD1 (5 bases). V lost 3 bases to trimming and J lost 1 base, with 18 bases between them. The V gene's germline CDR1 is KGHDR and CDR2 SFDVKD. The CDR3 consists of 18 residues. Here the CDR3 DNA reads TGTGCCACCAGTGATAGCCCCCAGGCAGGGTCTTCTGGAAACACCATATATTTT. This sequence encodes CATSDSPQAGSSGNTIYF.

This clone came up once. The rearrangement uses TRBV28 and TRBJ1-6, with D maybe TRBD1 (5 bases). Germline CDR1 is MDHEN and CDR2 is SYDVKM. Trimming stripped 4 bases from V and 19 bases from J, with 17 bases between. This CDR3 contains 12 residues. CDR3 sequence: CASSSRADRLHF. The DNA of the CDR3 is TGTGCCAGCAGTTCCAGGGCAGATCGACTGCACTTT.